The rows below give T cell receptor beta chains drawn from one sample of a study of cytomegalovirus exposure and HLA in healthy donors. Here immunoSEQ multiplex PCR was the method, and the copy in TCRdb shows in-frame clones only, minus some. The sample yields 250,000 to 350,000 clones, roughly 70% seen once. The sample comprised PBMCs. These TCRs come from a female donor in good health and CMV-seronegative. Each CDR3 is given with its conserved first and last residue. Each record gives: J gene, clone size, V gene, D gene, CDR3 DNA, CDR3 protein. D genes are given only for firm matches. The size field is filled for only some rows; it gives once, few, many or a size class.

TRBJ2-7	.	TRBV7-9	TRBD1	TGTGCCAGCAGCCCCAGCCCCGGGACAGGGGGGTCGTACGAGCAGTACTTC	CASSPSPGTGGSYEQYF
TRBJ1-2	few	TRBV6-5	TRBD1	TGTGCCAGCAGGCAGGGGGCGAGTGGCTACACCTTC	CASRQGASGYTF
TRBJ1-1	.	TRBV7-9	TRBD1	TGTGCCAGCAGATCCGGGACAGGGGGCAGGGGCACTGAAGCTTTCTTT	CASRSGTGGRGTEAFF
TRBJ2-7	.	TRBV6-1	.	TGTGCCAGCAGTGAAGACAGGGATAGCGTGACGACCTACGAGCAGTACTTC	CASSEDRDSVTTYEQYF
TRBJ2-1	.	TRBV4-1	TRBD2	TGCGCCAGCAGCCAAGTTGCAGCGGGAGGGGTCTACAATGAGCAGTTCTTC	CASSQVAAGGVYNEQFF
TRBJ1-4	once	TRBV7-2	.	TGTGCCAGCAGCGTTTGGACTGCAACTAATGAAAAACTGTTTTTT	CASSVWTATNEKLFF
TRBJ1-1	.	TRBV2	.	TGTGCCAGCAGACCCGAACCCAGGCAGGGACTCACTGAAGCTTTCTTT	CASRPEPRQGLTEAFF
TRBJ2-7	.	TRBV6-5	TRBD1	TGTGCCAGCAGTTGGGGACAGGGGTGGGAGCAGTACTTC	CASSWGQGWEQYF
TRBJ2-5	.	TRBV5-8	TRBD1	TGTGCCAGCACCAACTTAGGCCAGGGGGTATGGGAGACCCAGTACTTC	CASTNLGQGVWETQYF
TRBJ2-3	.	TRBV9	TRBD2	TGTGCCAGCAGCGAGGGAGGGGTCAACACAGATACGCAGTATTTT	CASSEGGVNTDTQYF
TRBJ2-2	.	TRBV5-1	.	TGCGCCAGCAAACCGATGGTGCCGGGAAACACCGGGGAGCTGTTTTTT	CASKPMVPGNTGELFF
TRBJ2-7	.	TRBV2	.	TGTGCCAGCAGTGAGGGGACACGTCCCTCCGAGCAGTACTTC	CASSEGTRPSEQYF
TRBJ2-5	.	TRBV2	.	TGTGCCAGCACCACAATCTACGGGGAAGAGACCCAGTACTTC	CASTTIYGEETQYF
TRBJ1-5	.	TRBV6-1	TRBD1	TGTGCCAGCAGTGATGGGTCCCTAGGACAGGGGCGCAATCAGCCCCAGCATTTT	CASSDGSLGQGRNQPQHF
TRBJ2-7	few	TRBV7-6	.	TGTGCCAGCAGCATTCCCGGGAACTACGAGCAGTACTTC	CASSIPGNYEQYF
TRBJ2-7	once	TRBV28	TRBD1	TGTGCCAGCAGTTTGGGACAGGGGAGATTGAGCGAGCAGTACTTC	CASSLGQGRLSEQYF
TRBJ1-3	.	TRBV19	.	TGTGCCAGTGCCTATCCTGGAAACACCATATATTTT	CASAYPGNTIYF
TRBJ2-1	.	TRBV7-9	.	TGTGCCAGCAGCCCCTCACTAAACCCCACGGGAAATGAGCAGTTCTTC	CASSPSLNPTGNEQFF
TRBJ2-6	.	TRBV4-2	TRBD1	TGTGCCAGCAGCTCCGGACAGGGGGCTAAAAACTCTGGGGCCAACGTCCTGACTTTC	CASSSGQGAKNSGANVLTF
TRBJ2-5	.	TRBV5-8	TRBD2	TGTGCCAGCAGCCCCGGACTAGCGGGAGGAGAGACCCAGTACTTC	CASSPGLAGGETQYF
TRBJ2-1	.	TRBV7-2	TRBD2	TGTGCCAGCAGCCCAGGGACTAGCGGCTACAATGAGCAGTTCTTC	CASSPGTSGYNEQFF
TRBJ2-3	.	TRBV5-4	.	TGTGCCAGCAGCTCGACTCGACAGCTCAGCATGGATACGCAGTATTTT	CASSSTRQLSMDTQYF
TRBJ1-4	.	TRBV9	TRBD1	TGTGCCAGCAGCGTATCGGGTAACAGGGGCGATGAAAAACTGTTTTTT	CASSVSGNRGDEKLFF
TRBJ2-7	.	TRBV6-1	TRBD1	TGTGCCAGCAGTACGCGGGACAGGGGCCCCTACGAGCAGTACTTC	CASSTRDRGPYEQYF
TRBJ1-5	.	TRBV7-2	TRBD1	TGTGCCACACAGGGGGTGCCCGGTCAGCCCCAGCATTTT	CATQGVPGQPQHF
TRBJ2-7	.	TRBV21-1	.	TGTGCCAGTACAGGGGTTGGACTCTGCGAGCAGTACTTC	CASTGVGLCEQYF
TRBJ1-1	.	TRBV5-6	.	TGTGCCAGCAGCTTGTTTGAGGGAGTATGGACTGAAGCTTTCTTT	CASSLFEGVWTEAFF
TRBJ2-3	.	TRBV25-1	.	TGTGCCAGCAGTGACCCTACGAACCGGGGAGATACGCAGTATTTT	CASSDPTNRGDTQYF
TRBJ1-3	.	TRBV5-6	.	TGTGCCAGCAGCTCGACAGGATTCTCTGGAAACACCATATATTTT	CASSSTGFSGNTIYF
TRBJ2-3	.	TRBV2	TRBD2	TGTGCCAGCAACGTTGGCCTAGCGGGAACACGAGGAGATACGCAGTATTTT	CASNVGLAGTRGDTQYF
TRBJ2-2	once	TRBV2	.	TGTGCCAGCGGTGCGGGACTCTCCCGGGAGCTGTTTTTT	CASGAGLSRELFF
TRBJ2-7	.	TRBV19	.	TGTGCCAGTAGTATAGATCTCCCAGGCGAGCAGTACTTC	CASSIDLPGEQYF
TRBJ1-1	.	TRBV7-9	.	TGTGCCGGGGGGGGCACCACTGCGGACATGAACACTGAAGCTTTCTTT	CAGGGTTADMNTEAFF
TRBJ2-7	.	TRBV18	TRBD1	TGTGCCAGCTCACTAGTCCGGGACAGGACCTACGAGCAGTACTTC	CASSLVRDRTYEQYF
TRBJ2-1	.	TRBV25-1	TRBD2	TGTGCCAGCAGTGACCTAGCGGGAGCGGAGAATGAGCAGTTCTTC	CASSDLAGAENEQFF
TRBJ2-7	.	TRBV30	.	TGTGCCTGGAGTGGGGGACTTAGCTCCTACGAGCAGTACTTC	CAWSGGLSSYEQYF
TRBJ2-2	.	TRBV7-6	TRBD1	TGTGCCAGCAGCAAAGATGGGACAGGGATCACCGGGGAGCTGTTTTTT	CASSKDGTGITGELFF
TRBJ2-1	.	TRBV6-6	.	TGTGCCAGCAGCTCCACATGGGAGCAGTTCTTC	CASSSTWEQFF
TRBJ2-3	once	TRBV6-5	TRBD1	TGTGCCACGAACAGGGGGGATACGCAGTATTTT	CATNRGDTQYF
TRBJ2-5	.	TRBV5-6	TRBD2	TGTGCCAGCACCGCTTTGATGACTAGCGGGAAGGGAGAGACCCAGTACTTC	CASTALMTSGKGETQYF
TRBJ2-7	.	TRBV28	.	TGTGCCAGCAGTTTCCCGACTACCTACGAGCAGTACTTC	CASSFPTTYEQYF
TRBJ2-7	.	TRBV7-9	.	TGTTCCAGCAGTCTAAATTCCGACGAGCAGTACTTC	CSSSLNSDEQYF
TRBJ1-1	.	TRBV27	TRBD1	TGTGCCAGCAGTTCCTCGGGACAGGGGACCTTTGGCACTGAAGCTTTCTTT	CASSSSGQGTFGTEAFF
TRBJ2-2	.	TRBV5-4	TRBD2	TGTGCCAGCAGCCTGGGACTAGCGGGTACCGGGGAGCTGTTTTTT	CASSLGLAGTGELFF
TRBJ1-1	.	TRBV6-5	.	TGTGCCAGCAGTTCGCGGGCTACTGAAGCTTTCTTT	CASSSRATEAFF
TRBJ2-1	few	TRBV28	.	TGTGCCAGCAGGAGCGGAGAGGACCTCAATGAGCAGTTCTTC	CASRSGEDLNEQFF
TRBJ2-3	.	TRBV6-5	TRBD2	TGTGCCAGCAGCCCCGGGACTAGCGTTAATACGCAGTATTTT	CASSPGTSVNTQYF
TRBJ1-5	.	TRBV7-8	.	TGTGCCAGCAGCTTACGGGGGGGGGATCAGCCCCAGCATTTT	CASSLRGGDQPQHF
TRBJ2-1	.	TRBV5-6	TRBD2	TGTGCCAGCAGCTTAAGACCAGCGGGGGCCTACAATGAGCAGTTCTTC	CASSLRPAGAYNEQFF
TRBJ2-7	.	TRBV11-3	.	TGTGCCAGCAGCTTAGAGGTCGGGCAGGGTCTTACGCAGTACTTC	CASSLEVGQGLTQYF
TRBJ2-7	.	TRBV30	TRBD2	TGTGCCTTGCGACTGGGACTAGCGGGAGTCTACGAGCAGTACTTC	CALRLGLAGVYEQYF
TRBJ1-2	.	TRBV30	TRBD1	TGTGCCTTTACCCCCGGGACAGGGAATGGCTACACCTTC	CAFTPGTGNGYTF
TRBJ2-7	.	TRBV6-5	TRBD1	TGTGCCAGCAGTTACGAGGGACAGGGGGCATACGAGCAGTACTTC	CASSYEGQGAYEQYF
TRBJ1-1	.	TRBV6-1	.	TGTGCCAGCAGTTATGGCGGGAACACTGAAGCTTTCTTT	CASSYGGNTEAFF
TRBJ2-1	.	TRBV6-4	.	TGTGCCAGCAGTGACCCCGCGGAGGGACGTAGCTCCTACAATGAGCAGTTCTTC	CASSDPAEGRSSYNEQFF